This T cell receptor beta chain was sequenced for a study of cytomegalovirus exposure and HLA in healthy donors. Background on the study: Unique TCR beta sequences numbering approximately 120 million came from 150 million to 200 million T cells in an earlier analysis. HLA-typed donors were the source of about 85 million unique TCRs held in an early data release. The study, taken as a whole, reports: Earlier analysis yielded a pattern in which most TCR beta V segments were productive about 90% or about 30% of the time. Later analysis associated a missense DCLRE1C variant with TCR beta V- and J-gene trimming.

Concerning this clone: The antigen remains undetermined.

This PCR relied on a set of 60 Vbeta primers and 13 Jbeta primers. Sequenced by immunoSEQ multiplex PCR; TCRdb stores in-frame clones only, minus some. The table has 85,000 to 100,000 clones, about 76% seen once. This clonotype was obtained from a human donor in good health. Sequencing was carried out using PBMCs.

The CDR3, as DNA: TGTGCCAGCAGCCAGACTACGGCCTACGAGCAGTACTTC. Translation gives CASSQTTAYEQYF. The chain uses TRBV4-2 and TRBJ2-7; tentative D call: TRBD2 (5 bases). The CDR3 has 13 amino acids. CDR1 LGHNA and CDR2 YNFKEQ come from the germline V gene. V shed 3 bases and J shed 2 bases, with 8 bases lying between them.